One sample yielded the 18 T cell receptor beta chains listed below, sequenced in a study of shared clonotypes between healthy human individuals. The assay was immunoSEQ multiplex PCR, and TCRdb's table has in-frame clones only and misses some. The sample has around 1.1 million clones, roughly 77% seen once; the top ten hold over 0.8%. The sequenced sample was memory CD4+ T cells from PBMCs. Subset reported: CD45RA-negative fraction. The receptors were gathered from a man aged 18-30 years in good health. Some clones in this sample may be carry-over from other donors' samples.

This rearrangement joins TRBV4-3 to TRBJ2-2, with a weak D call TRBD2 (7 bases). V lost 4 bases and J 5 bases, leaving 17 bases between the germline ends. Looked up from germline, CDR1 is LGHNA and CDR2 is YSLEER. This CDR3 contains 16 residues. CDR3 protein: CASSPQKGRGTGELFF. DNA for the CDR3: TGCGCCAGCAGCCCTCAGAAGGGGAGGGGGACCGGGGAGCTGTTTTTT.

This clone occurred a few times. The chain employs TRBV6-5 and TRBJ1-2; D might be TRBD1 (6 bases). V dropped 7 bases and J dropped 2 bases, with 11 bases sitting between them. CDR3 length equals 13 residues. Germline-derived CDR1 and CDR2 are MNHEY and SVGAGI. This CDR3 is CASKSGQNYGYTF. CDR3 nucleotides: TGTGCCAGCAAGAGCGGACAGAACTATGGCTACACCTTC.

The chain uses TRBV27 and TRBJ1-5, with D possibly TRBD1 on 5 matching bases. Germline V gene sequence: CDR1 MNHEY, CDR2 SMNVEV (reference sequence). The CDR3 sequence is 15 residues long. V lost 5 bases and J 6 bases, leaving 17 bases between the germline ends. The CDR3 DNA reads as TGTGCCAGCAGTCCAGGGACCTTTGTGGGTCAGCCCCAGCATTTT. Its protein is CASSPGTFVGQPQHF.

V and J are TRBV28 and TRBJ2-6; D gene unclear. Trimming took off 7 bases at V and 0 bases at J, with 7 bases between the two ends. CDR3 length: 14 residues. Germline CDR1 is MDHEN and CDR2 is SYDVKM. CDR3 DNA: TGTGCCAGCAATTCGGGCTCTGGGGCCAACGTCCTGACTTTC. It codes for CASNSGSGANVLTF.

V usage is TRBV5-6 and J usage is TRBJ2-1, with 13 bases identical to TRBD2. Germline V gives CDR1 SGHDT, CDR2 YYEEEE. V lost 5 bases and J lost 5; bases outside the gene matches: 4. This CDR3 spans 15 amino acids. The CDR3: CASRPGLAGDNEQFF. The CDR3 DNA reads TGTGCCAGCAGGCCTGGACTAGCGGGAGACAATGAGCAGTTCTTC.

The chain couples TRBV2 to TRBJ2-1, with 7 bases fitting TRBD2. With V trimmed by 2 bases and J by 6 bases, 4 bases remained unmatched. Germline V lookup: CDR1 SNHLY, CDR2 FYNNEI. CDR3 length: 14 residues. The CDR3 protein is CASSEIGTINEQFF. The CDR3 DNA reads as TGTGCCAGCAGTGAAATCGGGACTATCAATGAGCAGTTCTTC.

The CDR3 loop reads CASSTDVGDNEQFF. CDR3 nucleotide sequence: TGTGCCAGCAGCACTGATGTGGGAGACAATGAGCAGTTCTTC. The chain joins TRBV7-2 to TRBJ2-1, with D perhaps matching TRBD2 (5 bases). This CDR3 contains 14 residues. Germline CDR1 is SGHTA and CDR2 is FQGNSA. Trimming removed 5 bases at V and 5 bases at J, with 13 bases between.

The chain carries TRBV4-1 and TRBJ2-7; no clear D. The CDR3 is 16 amino acids. V lost 1 base and J 0 bases, leaving 13 bases between the germline ends. The germline gives CDR1 MGHRA, CDR2 YSYEKL. The CDR3 DNA sequence: TGCGCCAGCAGCCAAGTGGCCCCCCCCCGCTCCTACGAGCAGTACTTC. Protein product: CASSQVAPPRSYEQYF.

This rearrangement joins TRBV5-1 to TRBJ2-3; 9 bases are shared with TRBD2. Germline CDR1 is SGHRS and CDR2 is YFSETQ. The CDR3 is 17 residues long. The J segment lost 2 bases and the V segment lost 4 bases, leaving 11 bases of the junction unmatched. DNA of the CDR3: TGCGCCAGCAGCCAAGAGCCGGGACTAGCAAACACAGATACGCAGTATTTT. Protein sequence: CASSQEPGLANTDTQYF.

The chain carries TRBV28 and TRBJ1-4; D is uncertain. Germline CDR1 MDHEN, CDR2 SYDVKM. This CDR3 has 15 residues. Trimming cost V 6 bases and J 8 bases, with 19 bases left between them. CDR3 bases: TGTGCCAGCAGCCCGCTGAGTCTTTATCTCGAAAAACTGTTTTTT. Its protein product is CASSPLSLYLEKLFF.

The V gene is TRBV11-2, the J gene TRBJ2-5; D is unclear. This CDR3 has 12 amino acids. Trimming cost V 5 bases and J 5 bases, with 9 bases left between them. Looked up from germline, CDR1 is SGHAT and CDR2 is FQNNGV. CDR3 region: CASSLPWETQYF. The CDR3, as DNA: TGTGCCAGCAGCCTCCCATGGGAGACCCAGTACTTC. Full variable domain (rest looked up from reference TRBV11-2 and TRBJ2-5): EAGVAQSPRYKIIEKRQSVAFWCNPISGHATLYWYQQILGQGPKLLIQFQNNGVVDDSQLPKDRFSAERLKGVDSTLKIQPAKLEDSAVYLCASSLPWETQYFGPGTRLLVL.

The chain combines TRBV7-3 with TRBJ2-5; the match to TRBD2 covers 8 bases. From germline, CDR1 is SGHTA and CDR2 FQGTGA. CDR3 length: 14 amino acids. Trimming took 5 bases from V and 5 from J; bases not matched to a gene: 7. CDR3 coding DNA: TGTGCCAGCAGCCCTGCAGCGGGAGCTGAGACCCAGTACTTC. Its protein product is CASSPAAGAETQYF.

This chain uses TRBV6-5 with TRBJ1-5; the D is unclear. The CDR3 extends over 15 amino acids. Germline assignment: CDR1 MNHEY and CDR2 SVGAGI. V lost 2 bases and J lost 1, with 9 bases in between. The DNA of the CDR3 is TGTGCCAGCAGTTACACACACACAAGCAATCAGCCCCAGCATTTT. Translation: CASSYTHTSNQPQHF.

This clone was seen a few times. This chain connects TRBV4-1 to TRBJ2-5; possibly TRBD2 for D (6 bases). This CDR3 comprises 14 residues. Looked up from germline, CDR1 is MGHRA and CDR2 is YSYEKL. V was clipped by 0 bases and J by 9 bases, with 14 bases between them. CDR3 DNA sequence: TGCGCCAGCAGCCAAGATGGTGGGGCGGGGCCCCAGTACTTC. Protein sequence: CASSQDGGAGPQYF.

This chain joins TRBV19 and TRBJ2-5, with 12 bases identical to TRBD2. Germline V CDR1 and CDR2: LNHDA, SQIVND (reference sequence). V lost 5 bases and J lost 5; bases outside the gene matches: 15. There are 18 residues in the CDR3. The CDR3 protein is CASSGRLAGEHGGETQYF. As DNA, the CDR3 is TGTGCCAGTAGTGGGAGACTAGCGGGGGAGCACGGTGGCGAGACCCAGTACTTC. The variable domain in full, with the rest retrieved from reference TRBV19 and TRBJ2-5, is DGGITQSPKYLFRKEGQNVTLSCEQNLNHDAMYWYRQDPGQGLRLIYYSQIVNDFQKGDIAEGYSVSREKKESFPLTVTSAQKNPTAFYLCASSGRLAGEHGGETQYFGPGTRLLVL.

The chain has TRBV28 and TRBJ1-1; D is unresolved. The CDR3 is 13 amino acids. Germline V gene data show CDR1 as MDHEN and CDR2 as SYDVKM. V gave up 4 bases and J gave up 8 bases, with 14 bases separating them. CDR3 protein: CASSSPDKLEAFF. The DNA for the CDR3 is TGTGCCAGCAGTTCCCCAGATAAGCTAGAAGCTTTCTTT.

The chain carries TRBV9 and TRBJ1-4, with 9 positions matching TRBD1. V lost 0 bases and J lost 8; bases outside the gene matches: 5. This CDR3 is built from 15 residues. Germline V gives CDR1 SGDLS, CDR2 YYNGEE. The CDR3 sequence is CASSVVRTGEEKLFF. The CDR3 nucleotides read TGTGCCAGCAGCGTAGTTAGGACAGGGGAAGAAAAACTGTTTTTT.

V is TRBV6-6 and J is TRBJ1-2, with D perhaps matching TRBD1 (5 bases). The ends were cut back, 5 bases at V and 5 bases at J, with 12 bases in the middle. The CDR3 is made up of 13 amino acids. CDR1 is MNHNY, CDR2 SVGAGI, per germline (reference sequence). This CDR3 is CASSPGREYGYTF. In DNA, the CDR3 is TGTGCCAGCAGTCCGGGACGGGAGTATGGCTACACCTTC.